The T cell receptor (beta chain) described here comes from a study of technical replicates of blood from four donors. Germline CDR1 is WSHSY and CDR2 is SAAADI. The V gene lost 2 bases and the J gene lost 5 bases, with 15 bases spanning the gap. This CDR3 has 15 residues. Measured with immunoSEQ multiplex PCR; TCRdb has only the in-frame clones, and not every one. Here the sample spans fewer than 85,000 clones, around 94% being singletons. Sequencing was done on a sample of T cells isolated from PBMCs. This sequence was found in a human donor in good health. The chain employs TRBV10-2 and TRBJ2-5; tentatively, D is TRBD2 (7 bases). This CDR3 reads CASSEQGGGMETQYF. The CDR3 region has the DNA TGCGCCAGCAGTGAGCAAGGGGGGGGGATGGAGACCCAGTACTTC.